This paragraph covers one T cell receptor (beta chain) sequence. What it recognizes is unknown. The CDR3 length is 16 residues. Germline V gives CDR1 SGHNT, CDR2 YYREEE (reference sequence). The J segment lost 2 bases and the V segment lost 5 bases, leaving 6 bases of the junction unmatched. This sample stems from a study of T cell responses to AZD1222 COVID-19 vaccine. Study-level background: Pooling was applied to second doses at about 4 or about 12 weeks. Study-level points and caveats: In a largely white British group with more females than males, clonal diversity was possibly underestimated. Vaccination with two AZD1222 doses was followed by a rise in Spike-specific TCR breadth and depth.

The table came from immunoSEQ multiplex PCR; TCRdb's copy has only in-frame clones and leaves some out. The sample lists 100,000 to 150,000 clones; 92% were seen once. The gene calls are TRBV5-4 and TRBJ2-3, with 12 positions matching TRBD2. The clonotype comes from an adult in good health. The sequencing here drew on peripheral blood, taken on day 0 of AZD1222 vaccination. Written as DNA, the CDR3 is TGTGCCAGCAGAGAGAGACTAGCGGGAGACACAGATACGCAGTATTTT. This encodes CASRERLAGDTDTQYF.